Shown below are 20 T cell receptor beta chains from a single sample sequenced in a study of cytomegalovirus exposure and HLA in healthy donors. The PCR employed 60 Vbeta primers together with 13 Jbeta primers. TCRdb keeps only in-frame clones here, not all; method: immunoSEQ multiplex PCR. The profile shows 110,000 or so clones, about 70% of them singletons. Sequencing used PBMCs. The receptors shown here come from a man aged 25-45 years in good health and CMV-seronegative.

The chain recombines TRBV5-6 with TRBJ1-2, with 9 bases that match TRBD1. The CDR3 runs 15 residues. V was pared by 4 bases and J by 4 bases, with 8 bases of the junction left unmatched. Germline V gene lookup returns CDR1 SGHDT and CDR2 YYEEEE. This CDR3 reads CASSPDRGWGYGYTF. CDR3 DNA: TGTGCCAGCAGCCCGGACAGGGGATGGGGCTATGGCTACACCTTC.

This clone was counted a single time. V is TRBV7-2 and J is TRBJ1-1, with D perhaps matching TRBD1 (5 bases). V was shortened by 8 bases and J by 3 bases, with 13 bases between the two germline ends. This CDR3 spans 13 amino acids. Germline loops: CDR1 SGHTA, CDR2 FQGNSA. DNA for the CDR3: TGTGCCAGCCTGAGCCAGGGCTACACTGAAGCTTTCTTT. Translated: CASLSQGYTEAFF. The whole variable domain, remainder taken from reference TRBV7-2 and TRBJ1-1, is GAGVSQSPSNKVTEKGKDVELRCDPISGHTALYWYRQSLGQGLEFLIYFQGNSAPDKSGLPSDRFSAERTGGSVSTLTIQRTQQEDSAVYLCASLSQGYTEAFFGQGTRLTVV.

A few counts support this clone. The CDR3 nucleotides are TGTGCCAGCAGCTTGCCCTCACTAGCAACCTACGAGCAGTACTTC. It translates to CASSLPSLATYEQYF. The rearrangement joins TRBV5-8 to TRBJ2-7; D may be TRBD2 (6 bases). The CDR3 spans 15 residues. V was clipped by 1 base and J by 2 bases, with 13 bases between them. Germline assignment: CDR1 SGHTS and CDR2 YDEGEE.

The chain is built from TRBV27 and TRBJ1-1; possible D gene TRBD1, 5 bases. The CDR3 spans 17 residues. CDR1 and CDR2 (germline): MNHEY, SMNVEV (reference sequence). With 3 bases removed from V and 7 bases from J, the gap between germline ends came to 24 bases. The CDR3 DNA sequence: TGTGCCAGCAGTTTCATGGCCGTCGGGGGTAGCCCCCTTGAAGCTTTCTTT. It translates to CASSFMAVGGSPLEAFF.

This clone was seen more than once but under ten times. V and J are TRBV7-9 and TRBJ2-7; 7 bases line up with TRBD1. V gave up 0 bases and J gave up 4 bases; unmatched junction bases: 3. The CDR3 covers 14 residues. Germline CDR1 reads SEHNR; CDR2 reads FQNEAQ (reference sequence). CDR3 protein: CASSLAGTEYEQYF. CDR3 in DNA: TGTGCCAGCAGCTTAGCGGGGACAGAATACGAGCAGTACTTC.

The table lists this clone with a count of one. V is TRBV28 and J is TRBJ2-7, with TRBD2 as a possible D gene (5 bases). The CDR3 loop spans 14 amino acids. The V gene lost 9 bases and the J gene lost 1 base, with 16 bases spanning the gap. Germline CDR1 reads MDHEN; CDR2 reads SYDVKM. CDR3 in amino acids: CASTQPGISYEQYF. The CDR3 nucleotides read TGTGCCAGTACCCAACCGGGGATTTCCTACGAGCAGTACTTC.

As regards this clone: Since the CDR3 does not end with the conserved phenylalanine or tryptophan, this likely comes from a read error. The chain links TRBV27 to TRBJ1-2; D gene ambiguous. Trimming removed 3 bases at V and 4 bases at J, with 9 bases between. Per the germline V gene, CDR1 is MNHEY and CDR2 is SMNVEV (reference sequence). This CDR3 region has 13 residues. The CDR3 here is CASSLRVGYGYTV. In nucleotides, the CDR3 is TGTGCCAGCAGTTTGAGGGTGGGCTATGGCTACACCGTC.

The chain recombines TRBV9 with TRBJ2-2, with 7 bases lining up with TRBD2. Germline CDR1 and CDR2: SGDLS and YYNGEE. The CDR3 is 17 residues long. V shed 1 base and J 4 bases; nucleotides not matched to a gene: 10. The chain's CDR3 is CASSVTPSGGSTGELFF. CDR3 sequence (DNA): TGTGCCAGCAGCGTAACCCCTAGCGGAGGGAGCACCGGGGAGCTGTTTTTT. Drawing the rest from reference TRBV9 and TRBJ2-2, the complete variable domain is DSGVTQTPKHLITATGQRVTLRCSPRSGDLSVYWYQQSLDQGLQFLIQYYNGEERAKGNILERFSAQQFPDLHSELNLSSLELGDSALYFCASSVTPSGGSTGELFFGEGSRLTVL.

The chain couples TRBV12-5 to TRBJ2-1; 13 bases line up with TRBD2. In germline, CDR1 is LGHNT, CDR2 FRNRAP. This CDR3 has 18 residues. V dropped 3 bases and J dropped 7; count of bases not matched to a gene: 12. The CDR3 region has the DNA TGTGCTAGTGGTTTCGGACTAGCGGGAGCGAGGAAGTGGAATGAGCAGTTCTTC. Translated, it gives CASGFGLAGARKWNEQFF. The complete variable domain, with remaining parts taken from reference TRBV12-5 and TRBJ2-1, reads DARVTQTPRHKVTEMGQEVTMRCQPILGHNTVFWYRQTMMQGLELLAYFRNRAPLDDSGMPKDRFSAEMPDATLATLKIQPSEPRDSAVYFCASGFGLAGARKWNEQFFGPGTRLTVL.

This sequence joins TRBV30 and TRBJ2-1, with D hard to call. CDR3 length: 15 amino acids. V was clipped by 0 bases and J by 5 bases, with 14 bases between them. The germline V gene has CDR1 GTSNPN and CDR2 SVGIG (reference sequence). CDR3 sequence (DNA): TGTGCCTGGAGTGTACGATGGGCTTCCGACAATGAGCAGTTCTTC. Amino acids: CAWSVRWASDNEQFF.

V usage is TRBV11-3 and J usage is TRBJ2-7; possible D gene TRBD1, 6 bases. Per germline, CDR1 SGHNT and CDR2 YENEEA. The V and J ends lost 5 bases and 7 bases respectively, with 15 bases between them. This CDR3 contains 13 residues. DNA for the CDR3: TGTGCCAGCAGCCGGACAGCCTGGGAAGAGCAGTACTTC. Translating it yields CASSRTAWEEQYF.

The chain carries TRBV29-1 and TRBJ2-6; TRBD1 aligns across 9 bases. J gave up 0 bases and V 4 bases, and 7 bases lay outside the gene matches. Germline-derived CDR1 and CDR2 are SQVTM and ANQGSEA. This CDR3 region has 17 residues. CDR3 bases: TGCAGCGTTGTCGGGGGGACAGGGCACTCTGGGGCCAACGTCCTGACTTTC. This encodes CSVVGGTGHSGANVLTF.

This clone was observed a few times. The chain employs TRBV7-9 and TRBJ2-5, with 9 nucleotides matching TRBD2. The V and J ends lost 4 bases and 4 bases, in that order; junction bases with no gene match: 4. Germline loops: CDR1 SEHNR, CDR2 FQNEAQ (reference sequence). The CDR3 has 14 amino acids. This CDR3 is CASSSSGALETQYF. The CDR3 DNA reads as TGTGCCAGCAGCTCTAGCGGGGCCCTAGAGACCCAGTACTTC.

The chain has TRBV5-6 and TRBJ1-4, with 12 positions matching TRBD1. This CDR3 comprises 16 residues. CDR1 is SGHDT, CDR2 YYEEEE, per germline. With V trimmed by 4 bases and J by 4 bases, 5 bases remained unmatched. The CDR3 protein is CASSRDRGLDNEKLFF. Here the CDR3 DNA reads TGTGCCAGCAGCCGGGACAGGGGGCTCGATAATGAAAAACTGTTTTTT.

This clone occurred once. The chain is built from TRBV5-1 and TRBJ1-4; 10 nucleotides match TRBD1. The CDR3 consists of 17 residues. Germline V lookup: CDR1 SGHRS, CDR2 YFSETQ. Trimming cost V 4 bases and J 0 bases; bases outside gene matches: 6. CDR3: CASSRTGGKATNEKLFF. The CDR3 DNA sequence: TGCGCCAGCAGCAGGACAGGGGGGAAAGCAACTAATGAAAAACTGTTTTTT.

The table lists this clone with a few counts. The chain has TRBV19 and TRBJ1-1; TRBD1 agrees at 8 bases. The V gene's germline CDR1 is LNHDA and CDR2 SQIVND (reference sequence). CDR3 length: 15 residues. Unmatched junction bases numbered 9, after V lost 5 bases and J lost 4 bases. CDR3 residues: CASSPSQGAATEAFF. The CDR3 region has the DNA TGTGCCAGTAGTCCCAGCCAGGGGGCGGCCACTGAAGCTTTCTTT. The full variable domain, its missing parts supplied by reference TRBV19 and TRBJ1-1, is DGGITQSPKYLFRKEGQNVTLSCEQNLNHDAMYWYRQDPGQGLRLIYYSQIVNDFQKGDIAEGYSVSREKKESFPLTVTSAQKNPTAFYLCASSPSQGAATEAFFGQGTRLTVV.

This rearrangement joins TRBV7-2 to TRBJ2-1; unclear D gene. CDR1 is SGHTA and CDR2 is FQGNSA in the germline V gene. This CDR3 is 15 amino acids long. Trimming removed 8 bases at V and 2 bases at J, with 16 bases between. In DNA form, the CDR3 reads TGTGCCAGCCTCCCCCTAGGAGAACCCTACAATGAGCAGTTCTTC. Encoded protein: CASLPLGEPYNEQFF.

There are a few counts of this clone. The rearrangement joins TRBV5-4 to TRBJ2-1; TRBD2 aligns across 8 bases. The CDR3 consists of 14 residues. J lost 6 bases, V lost 0 bases, and 2 bases had no gene match. Germline values: CDR1 SGHNT, CDR2 YYREEE (reference sequence). This CDR3 reads CASSLGGLGNEQFF. The CDR3 DNA reads as TGTGCCAGCAGCTTGGGGGGACTAGGCAATGAGCAGTTCTTC.

This sequence joins TRBV14 and TRBJ1-1, with D hard to call. The germline CDR1 and CDR2 sequences are SGHDN and FVKESK. This CDR3 spans 15 amino acids. V was clipped by 1 base and J by 1 base, with 10 bases between them. CDR3 residues: CASSQGRVGNTEAFF. The DNA for the CDR3 is TGTGCCAGCAGCCAAGGCCGGGTGGGGAACACTGAAGCTTTCTTT.

V usage is TRBV30 and J usage is TRBJ1-6; D may be TRBD1 (5 bases). Trimming shortened V by 2 bases and J by 0 bases, and 14 bases separated the two germline ends. Germline values: CDR1 GTSNPN, CDR2 SVGIG (reference sequence). The CDR3 sequence is 17 residues long. In DNA, the CDR3 is TGTGCCTGGAGTAGAATTGGACAAGGCTCCTATAATTCACCCCTCCACTTT. It encodes CAWSRIGQGSYNSPLHF.